This is a list of T cell receptor beta chains from one sample in a study of blood T cells in healthy people across ages. TCRdb re-called the 5' RACE reads with MiXCR, one entry per CDR3 protein. The profile shows hundreds of thousands of distinct CDR3 sequences, roughly 44% of them singletons. Sample: blood. The origin of the receptors is a man in his fifties or sixties in good health. CDR3s include the opening cysteine and the closing phenylalanine or tryptophan. Fields, in order: clone size, V gene, D gene, J gene, CDR3 DNA, CDR3 protein. The D gene is left open where the match is weak. Part of the rows lack a size; the others show once, few, many or a class for expanded clones.

>.|TRBV6-2/TRBV6-3|.|TRBJ2-1
TGTGCCAGCAGGAGATCCAGGGTACGAACGATCAATGAGCAGTTCTTC
CASRRSRVRTINEQFF
>.|TRBV4-1|.|TRBJ1-2
TGCGCCAGCAGCCAAGTCTCAAAGGCGATTGGAGGGGCTGAAGGTGGCTACACCTTC
CASSQVSKAIGGAEGGYTF
>few|TRBV5-1|TRBD1|TRBJ2-5
TGCGCCAGTACGACAGGGATGCAAGAGACCCAGTACTTC
CASTTGMQETQYF
>.|TRBV7-9|TRBD1|TRBJ2-5
TGTGCCAGCAGCTCCACCTCAGGGGGCGGAGAGACCCAGTACTTC
CASSSTSGGGETQYF
>.|TRBV5-5|.|TRBJ2-7
TGTGCCAGCAGCTTGGGATACACCTCCTACGAGCAGTACTTC
CASSLGYTSYEQYF
>few|TRBV29-1|TRBD2|TRBJ2-3
TGCAGCGTCGGGTGGCCTAGCGGGGGTGCAGATACGCAGTATTTT
CSVGWPSGGADTQYF
>few|TRBV20-1|TRBD2|TRBJ2-5
TGCAGCGGTATAGCGGGGGGGCAAGAGACCCAGTACTTC
CSGIAGGQETQYF
>.|TRBV6-5|TRBD2|TRBJ2-7
TGTGCCAGCAGCCAAAGCGGGGCCTACGAGCAGTACTTC
CASSQSGAYEQYF
>.|TRBV4-3|TRBD2|TRBJ2-1
TGCGCCAGCAGCCAAGAAGCGGGGGGCAGGGGAAATGAGCAGTTCTTC
CASSQEAGGRGNEQFF
>.|TRBV6-1|TRBD2|TRBJ2-7
TGTGCCAGCGGAGCGGGGGGAGTATATGGGAAGCAGTACTTC
CASGAGGVYGKQYF
>.|TRBV29-1|.|TRBJ2-3
TGCAGCGTTGCAGTCGTAACCCGCACAGAGACGCAGTATTTT
CSVAVVTRTETQYF
>.|TRBV25-1|.|TRBJ2-1
TGTGCCAGCAGTTTCGGAGGGGGCGTGCAGTTCTTC
CASSFGGGVQFF
>.|TRBV11-2|.|TRBJ2-5
TGTGCCATCAGCTTAAGTCAAGAGACCCAGTACTTC
CAISLSQETQYF
>.|TRBV15|.|TRBJ2-3
TGTGCCACCAGCCTAAACCCAGATACGCAGTATTTT
CATSLNPDTQYF
>.|TRBV6-1|TRBD1|TRBJ2-3
TGTGCCAGCAGGGCGGACAGGGGAAGCACAGATACGCAGTATTTT
CASRADRGSTDTQYF
>.|TRBV12-3/TRBV12-4|TRBD2|TRBJ2-5
TGTGCCTGCGGGACTAGCGGGCAAGAGACCCAGTACTTC
CACGTSGQETQYF
>.|TRBV15|TRBD1|TRBJ2-7
TGTGCCACCAGCACTTTGAAACGTCCGGGACAGGGGGACTCCTACAATGAGCAGTACTTC
CATSTLKRPGQGDSYNEQYF
>.|TRBV7-9|.|TRBJ2-2
TGTGCCAGCAGCTTAGTGGACCCTAGTACCGGGGAGCTGTTTTTT
CASSLVDPSTGELFF
>.|TRBV28|.|TRBJ2-6
TGTGCCAGCAGTTTAGCAGGGGAAGGGGCCAACGTCCTGACTTTC
CASSLAGEGANVLTF
>.|TRBV7-8|TRBD2|TRBJ2-2
TGTGCCAGCAGTAAAGGCGGGGGGACGAACACCGGGGAGCTGTTTTTT
CASSKGGGTNTGELFF
>.|TRBV7-9|.|TRBJ2-1
TGTGCCAGCACCGACACAGGGAGCTATGAGCAGTTCTTC
CASTDTGSYEQFF
>few|TRBV10-2|TRBD2|TRBJ2-7
TGCGCCAGCAGTGACGGACGGGGGGGCGGCACCTACGAGCAGTACTTC
CASSDGRGGGTYEQYF
>.|TRBV20-1|TRBD2|TRBJ2-3
TGCAGTGCTAGAAGGGCCTACCGGGGGGAGGCAGATACGCAGTATTTT
CSARRAYRGEADTQYF
>few|TRBV18|TRBD1|TRBJ1-1
TGTGCCAGCTCACCCACAGGGGATGAAGCTTTCTTT
CASSPTGDEAFF